The 10 T cell receptor beta chains below come from one sample, sequenced in a study of blood T cells in healthy people across ages. Through a sample-barcoded 5' primer and a J-beta primer mix, a second PCR was run for roughly 6 to 12 cycles. TCRdb independently ran MiXCR on the 5' RACE reads; one entry per CDR3 protein. The sample has some 1.7 million distinct CDR3 sequences; roughly 27% are singletons. The sequenced material came from blood. The receptors originated from a woman aged 25 to 45 in good health.

V and J are TRBV7-2 and TRBJ2-7; 9 bases are a match to TRBD2. This CDR3 spans 18 amino acids. The V gene's germline CDR1 is SGHTA and CDR2 FQGNSA. V was clipped by 5 bases and J by 0 bases; unmatched bases: 14. CDR3 amino acids: CASSPQKGAGGYSYEQYF. The CDR3 DNA is TGTGCCAGCAGCCCCCAAAAGGGGGCGGGAGGGTACTCCTACGAGCAGTACTTC.

Comments on this clonotype: Since a much larger clone is just one base distant, this may be a read error. The chain is built from TRBV9 and TRBJ2-5; the D is unclear. The CDR3 runs to 15 residues. Germline V CDR1 and CDR2: SGDLS, YYNGEE. CDR3 nucleotides: TGTGCCAGCAAGATAGGACGGATAAACCAAGAGACCCAGGACTTC. It translates to CASKIGRINQETQDF. The full variable domain, completed using reference TRBV9 and TRBJ2-5, is DSGVTQTPKHLITATGQRVTLRCSPRSGDLSVYWYQQSLDQGLQFLIQYYNGEERAKGNILERFSAQQFPDLHSELNLSSLELGDSALYFCASKIGRINQETQDFGPGTRLLVL.

The chain recombines TRBV27 with TRBJ2-1; tentative D call: TRBD2 (6 bases). This CDR3 contains 16 residues. V lost 5 bases and J lost 4, with 18 bases in between. The germline V gene has CDR1 MNHEY and CDR2 SMNVEV (reference sequence). This chain's CDR3 is CASSPPSAGRYNEQFF. The CDR3, as DNA: TGTGCCAGCAGTCCCCCTTCAGCGGGTCGTTACAATGAGCAGTTCTTC.

The CDR3 region is CASSRGQGQDNYGYTF. For the CDR3, the DNA is TGCGCCAGCAGCCGTGGACAGGGACAAGATAACTATGGCTACACCTTC. The rearrangement joins TRBV4-3 to TRBJ1-2, with 8 bases matching TRBD1. The CDR3 is 16 residues long. J was trimmed by 1 base and V by 4 bases; bases with no gene match: 8. Per the germline V gene, CDR1 is LGHNA and CDR2 is YSLEER.

The chain combines TRBV12-3 or TRBV12-4 with TRBJ2-7; D not certain. Between the trimmed V and J ends, which lost 5 bases and 2 bases, there was a span of 10 bases. The CDR3 runs 13 residues. The CDR3 region is CASSQRAPYEQYF. The CDR3 region has the DNA TGTGCCAGCAGTCAAAGAGCTCCCTACGAGCAGTACTTC.

This rearrangement joins TRBV7-9 to TRBJ2-1, with 9 bases lining up with TRBD1. V trimming: 5 bases; J trimming: 8 bases; junction bases outside the gene matches: 7. This CDR3 region has 14 residues. Germline-derived CDR1 and CDR2 are SEHNR and FQNEAQ (reference sequence). The CDR3 DNA reads TGTGCCAGCAGCGTTGGACAGGGGTTCGATGAGCAGTTCTTC. This encodes CASSVGQGFDEQFF.

This clonotype was recorded many times. The V call is TRBV12-3 or TRBV12-4, the J call TRBJ2-7, with D possibly matching TRBD2 (6 bases). The CDR3 is 13 residues long. V dropped 3 bases and J dropped 2 bases, with 8 bases sitting between them. This CDR3 is CASSLTSPYEQYF. CDR3 coding DNA: TGTGCCAGCAGTTTGACTAGTCCCTACGAGCAGTACTTC.

This clonotype was picked up many times. The chain employs TRBV5-1 and TRBJ2-5, with D perhaps matching TRBD2 (6 bases). Trimming took off 6 bases at V and 1 base at J, with 7 bases between the two ends. Germline-derived CDR1 and CDR2 are SGHRS and YFSETQ. CDR3 length: 12 amino acids. This chain's CDR3 is CASTGAQETQYF. CDR3 in DNA: TGCGCCAGCACGGGAGCCCAAGAGACCCAGTACTTC.

Many counts were recorded for this clonotype. As DNA, the CDR3 is TGCGCCAGCAGCTCCACTGGGACAGGATCCGAGCAGTACTTC. Protein product: CASSSTGTGSEQYF. The chain employs TRBV5-1 and TRBJ2-7; 8 positions match TRBD1. The germline gives CDR1 SGHRS, CDR2 YFSETQ. The CDR3 contains 14 residues. J gave up 6 bases and V 3 bases, and 8 bases lay outside the gene matches.

This clonotype was counted a few times. V is TRBV12-5 and J is TRBJ1-2; possibly TRBD1 for D (5 bases). This CDR3 contains 14 residues. Germline CDR1 reads LGHNT; CDR2 reads FRNRAP. V was cut by 8 bases and J by 7 bases, with 20 bases left in between. The DNA of the CDR3 is TGTGCTAGTTCAGGGTCAGCCGGCCTTCGTGGCTACACCTTC. It translates to CASSGSAGLRGYTF.